This T cell receptor beta chain was recovered during a study of T-cell memory formation after mild COVID-19. The CDR3 runs 16 residues. The ends were cut back, 1 base at V and 9 bases at J, with 16 bases in the middle. Notes on the study in general: There were some responding clones in pre-infection memory, which suggested that cross-reactive memory had joined. CD4/CD8 balance held among clones contracting day 15 to 85, and later expanders leaned CD4+. CD4+ contracting clones lay mainly in CM and EM, CD8+ ones in EMRA.

TCRdb re-analysed the 5' RACE reads in MiXCR, keeping a single row per CDR3 protein. The repertoire holds about 410,000 distinct CDR3 sequences, with more than 20% as singletons. This clonotype was counted a few times. Antigen unknown. The rearrangement joins TRBV12-3 or TRBV12-4 to TRBJ1-6; tentative D call: TRBD1 (6 bases). The sequence derives from an adult woman who had mild COVID-19 (a few samples of this study predate the infection). Cell type and time point are not known. Sequenced input: PBMCs or a T cell subset sorted from them (not recorded which). CDR3 region: CASSLGGQGTSSPLHF. Here the CDR3 DNA reads TGTGCCAGCAGTTTAGGGGGGCAGGGGACGAGTTCACCCCTCCACTTT.